These 5 T cell receptor beta chains were sequenced from one sample in a study of blood T cell repertoires in COVID-19 (dated by TCRdb to the early 2020s). Libraries were prepared through the immunoSEQ multiplex PCR assay. TCRdb took over this immuneACCESS table, retaining in-frame rearrangements with V and J assigned. Such tables are incomplete; in checked studies, under half of the missing clones stem from an unresolved V gene, and the remainder is unexplained. This sample gives fewer than 70,000 clones in total; 80% to 90% of them show up just once. The top ten clonotypes cover roughly 2.7% of the sample. Sequenced: peripheral blood. These receptors came from a man aged 45-65 years with acute or convalescent COVID-19.

The chain links TRBV24-1 to TRBJ2-6; 10 nucleotides line up with TRBD1. After removal of 7 bases from V and 1 base from J, the junction contained 15 bases not matched to a gene. The length of the CDR3 is 20 residues. Germline V gives CDR1 KGHDR, CDR2 SFDVKD. CDR3 coding DNA: TGTGCCACCAGCGCCCAAAACCGGGACAGGGGTTTGTCTGGGGCCAACGTCCTGACTTTC. It specifies CATSAQNRDRGLSGANVLTF.

V and J are TRBV11-3 and TRBJ2-1, with D possibly TRBD1 on 6 matching bases. The V end lost 5 bases, the J end lost 3 bases, and 17 bases lay between the germline ends. Germline V lookup: CDR1 SGHNT, CDR2 YENEEA. This CDR3 is built from 16 residues. The CDR3 nucleotides read TGTGCCAGCAGCCCAGGGGACACTGCCTTCTACAATGAGCAGTTCTTC. Encoded protein: CASSPGDTAFYNEQFF.

The chain links TRBV24-1 to TRBJ1-5; D perhaps matches TRBD1 (5 bases). This CDR3 comprises 16 residues. Germline assignment: CDR1 KGHDR and CDR2 SFDVKD. The ends were cut back, 2 bases at V and 0 bases at J, with 10 bases in the middle. The CDR3 loop reads CATSDSQGISNQPQHF. CDR3 DNA: TGTGCCACCAGTGATTCCCAGGGAATTAGCAATCAGCCCCAGCATTTT.

The CDR3 loop is CSVVVGPGGDEQFF. In DNA, the CDR3 is TGCAGCGTTGTTGTCGGACCGGGGGGCGATGAGCAGTTCTTC. V is TRBV29-1 and J is TRBJ2-1; a weak D match, TRBD2 (7 bases). Between the trimmed V and J ends, which lost 4 bases and 8 bases, there was a span of 18 bases. Germline loops: CDR1 SQVTM, CDR2 ANQGSEA. This CDR3 is built from 14 residues.

V and J are TRBV6-2 or TRBV6-3 and TRBJ2-1, with 10 positions matching TRBD2. The V and J ends lost 1 base and 6 bases, in that order; junction bases with no gene match: 6. This CDR3 spans 16 amino acids. Germline CDR1 is MNHEY and CDR2 is SVGEGT. CDR3 bases: TGTGCCAGCAGTTACTGGCCTAGCGGGAGTACCAATGAGCAGTTCTTC. It is translated as CASSYWPSGSTNEQFF.